This T cell receptor beta chain was retrieved from a study of regulatory T cells in long-lasting Graves disease. On the study more broadly: Persistent Graves' disease denoted over 5 years of antithyroid drugs plus positive TSH receptor antibodies.

Broader study findings: Persistent disease favored TRBV28, TRBJ1-2 and TRBJ2-5.

Time point given: persistent/refractory GD, antithyroid drugs over 5 years with positive TRAb. PBMC-derived RNA was used for the TCR library. The authors drew patients from an endocrinology department in Xi'an, China. The collection involved drawing nine milliliters of peripheral blood into EDTA tubes. In building TCR beta libraries, iRepertoire HTBI primers were used together with Arm-PCR of CDR3 regions. TCRdb recomputed calls from the multiplex PCR reads with MiXCR, one row per CDR3 protein. The sample lists about 470,000 distinct CDR3 sequences; roughly 21% were seen once. V was clipped by 5 bases and J by 9 bases, with 19 bases between them. Germline-derived CDR1 and CDR2 are SEHNR and FQNEAQ (reference sequence). CDR3 size: 14 residues. This clonotype appeared a few times. The antigen is undetermined.

The chain couples TRBV7-9 to TRBJ1-1; a possible D gene is TRBD1 (6 bases). The clonotype was recovered from a female donor with Graves disease. Source: peripheral blood mononuclear cells (PBMCs), taken when the disease was refractory, from a patient treated with antithyroid drugs. DNA for the CDR3: TGTGCCAGCAGCGCCCACCCAGACAGGCCTCAAGCTTTCTTT. This translates into CASSAHPDRPQAFF.